The T cell receptor beta chain described here comes from a study of blood T cell repertoires in COVID-19. Study context: Acute-phase and convalescent COVID-19 samples originated in the United States, Italy and Spain. Sources were T cells, B-cell-depleted T cells, or PBMCs; the material itself was cDNA or gDNA.

Original methodology: Nucleated cell number was recorded as an estimate derived from reference gene primer amplification. The data were produced by immunoSEQ multiplex PCR, yet TCRdb's version contains in-frame clones alone and is incomplete. Clone size and the V and J calls come from that table; the DNA yielded D and trimming. Of about 360,000 clones listed, 70% to 90% were seen once; the top ten hold 7.1%. Seattle patients were enrolled while actively infected and followed longitudinally. The germline CDR1 and CDR2 sequences are SGHTA and FQGNSA. This CDR3 comprises 14 residues. V shed 4 bases and J 5 bases; nucleotides not matched to a gene: 6.

This rearrangement joins TRBV7-2 to TRBJ1-1; 8 bases are a match to TRBD1. The receptor's source is a woman aged 60-70 years with COVID-19, enrolled during active disease. The specimen was peripheral blood. The CDR3 DNA reads TGTGCCAGCAGCTACACAGGGGGTCGGACTGAAGCTTTCTTT. As protein: CASSYTGGRTEAFF.